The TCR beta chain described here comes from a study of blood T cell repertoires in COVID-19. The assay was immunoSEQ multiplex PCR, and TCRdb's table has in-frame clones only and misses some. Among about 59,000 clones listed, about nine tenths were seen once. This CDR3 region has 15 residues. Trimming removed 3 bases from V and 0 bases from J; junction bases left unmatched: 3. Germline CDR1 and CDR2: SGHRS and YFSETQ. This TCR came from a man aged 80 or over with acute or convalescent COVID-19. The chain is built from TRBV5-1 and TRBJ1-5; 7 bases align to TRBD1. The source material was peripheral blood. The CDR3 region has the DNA TGCGCCAGCAGCTGGGGGACAGATAGCAATCAGCCCCAGCATTTT. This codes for CASSWGTDSNQPQHF.